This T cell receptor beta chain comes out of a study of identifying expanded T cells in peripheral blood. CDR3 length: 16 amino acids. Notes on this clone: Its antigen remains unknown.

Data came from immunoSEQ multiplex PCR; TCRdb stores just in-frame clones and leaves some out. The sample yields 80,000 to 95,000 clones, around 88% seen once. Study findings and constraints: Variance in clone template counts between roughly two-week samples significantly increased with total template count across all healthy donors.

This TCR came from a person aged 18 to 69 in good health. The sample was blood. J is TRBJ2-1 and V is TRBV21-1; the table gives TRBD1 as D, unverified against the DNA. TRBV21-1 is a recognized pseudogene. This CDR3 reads CASSKVRQGGTYEQFF. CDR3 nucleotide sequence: TGTGCCAGCAGCAAAGTCCGACAGGGGGGAACCTATGAGCAGTTCTTC.